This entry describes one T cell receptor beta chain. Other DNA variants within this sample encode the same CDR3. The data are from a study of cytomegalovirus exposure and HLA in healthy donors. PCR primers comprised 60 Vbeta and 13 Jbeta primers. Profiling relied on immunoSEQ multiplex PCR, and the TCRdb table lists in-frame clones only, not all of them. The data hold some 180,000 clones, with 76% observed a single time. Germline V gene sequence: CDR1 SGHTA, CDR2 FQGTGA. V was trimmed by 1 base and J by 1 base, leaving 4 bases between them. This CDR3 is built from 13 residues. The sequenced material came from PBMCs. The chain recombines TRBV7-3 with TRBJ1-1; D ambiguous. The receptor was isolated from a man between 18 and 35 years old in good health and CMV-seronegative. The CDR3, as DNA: TGTGCCAGCAGCTTAAGAGGGAACACTGAAGCTTTCTTT. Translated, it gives CASSLRGNTEAFF.